The 14 T cell receptor beta chains presented below share a single source sample, sequenced in a study of a mutant IDH1 vaccine in newly diagnosed glioma. Which antigens these TCRs recognize remains unknown. Time point here: week 11, during vaccination. The content of each vaccine dose was 300 ug of mutant IDH1 20-mer peptide, and topical imiquimod accompanied it. The method was immunoSEQ multiplex PCR; TCRdb's version includes in-frame clones alone and lacks a portion of them. The sample includes some 54,000 clones, about 91% of them seen just once. The sequenced sample was PBMCs, obtained from a glioma patient whose treatment included an IDH1 peptide vaccine. Receptors were obtained from a middle-aged man with glioma.

The rearrangement links TRBV4-3 to TRBJ1-2, with 9 bases matching TRBD1. CDR1 is LGHNA and CDR2 is YSLEER in the germline V gene. V lost 5 bases and J lost 6; bases outside the gene matches: 10. The length of the CDR3 is 15 residues. The CDR3 reads CASSFSSGTGNGYTF. The CDR3 nucleotides read TGCGCCAGCAGCTTCAGCTCCGGGACAGGGAATGGCTACACCTTC.

The chain links TRBV7-9 to TRBJ2-7, with 10 bases matching TRBD1. Trimming at V came to 5 bases and at J to 6 bases, leaving 4 bases not matched to a gene. CDR3 length equals 13 residues. CDR1 is SEHNR, CDR2 FQNEAQ, per germline (reference sequence). The CDR3 here is CASSLGQGREQYF. The CDR3 region has the DNA TGTGCCAGCAGCCTGGGACAGGGGCGCGAGCAGTACTTC.

This clone was counted once. This chain uses TRBV5-1 with TRBJ2-1; 7 nucleotides align to TRBD1. This CDR3 comprises 14 residues. The V segment lost 7 bases and the J segment 0 bases; nucleotides outside the gene matches: 4. The germline V gene has CDR1 SGHRS and CDR2 YFSETQ. The CDR3 DNA sequence: TGCGCCAGCCAGAGGGACAGCTCCTACAATGAGCAGTTCTTC. It codes for CASQRDSSYNEQFF.

This chain joins TRBV7-2 and TRBJ1-6; 7 bases align to TRBD1. CDR3 length: 15 amino acids. The V and J ends lost 5 bases and 9 bases, in that order; junction bases with no gene match: 10. CDR1 and CDR2 (germline): SGHTA, FQGNSA. The CDR3 DNA is TGTGCCAGCAGCCTCGGGACAGCCCAGCCTTCACCCCTCCACTTT. It specifies CASSLGTAQPSPLHF.

In its sample, this clone ranks as medium-sized. The chain combines TRBV4-1 with TRBJ1-6, with TRBD1 matching 7 bases. The V segment lost 0 bases and the J segment 9 bases; nucleotides outside the gene matches: 11. Germline V gene data show CDR1 as MGHRA and CDR2 as YSYEKL. The CDR3 is 17 residues long. CDR3 protein: CASSQDKREGAVSPLHF. In DNA, the CDR3 is TGCGCCAGCAGCCAAGATAAGAGGGAGGGGGCTGTTTCACCCCTCCACTTT.

The chain uses TRBV6-1 and TRBJ2-7, with 9 bases that match TRBD1. Germline V lookup: CDR1 MNHNS, CDR2 SASEGT. V was clipped by 5 bases and J by 3 bases; unmatched bases: 5. The CDR3 is 14 amino acids. The CDR3 nucleotides are TGTGCCAGCAGTATCGGGACAGGGAACTACGAGCAGTACTTC. Translated, it gives CASSIGTGNYEQYF.

V usage is TRBV5-4 and J usage is TRBJ2-2; D gene ambiguous. This CDR3 spans 11 amino acids. Trimming shortened V by 1 base and J by 8 bases, and 3 bases separated the two germline ends. The germline V gene encodes CDR1 SGHNT and CDR2 YYREEE (reference sequence). The CDR3 DNA follows: TGTGCCAGCAGCTTGAGGGGGGAGCTGTTTTTT. It specifies CASSLRGELFF.

V usage is TRBV5-1 and J usage is TRBJ2-3, with D possibly TRBD2 on 5 matching bases. The CDR3 extends over 15 amino acids. Trimming removed 4 bases from V and 4 bases from J, with 16 bases in between. Germline CDR1 and CDR2: SGHRS and YFSETQ. This CDR3 reads CASSPSGFLADTQYF. CDR3 in DNA: TGCGCCAGCAGCCCGTCGGGGTTTCTCGCAGATACGCAGTATTTT.

The rearrangement links TRBV28 to TRBJ2-6, with unresolved D. Per germline, CDR1 MDHEN and CDR2 SYDVKM. Trimming left V 1 base short and J 1 base short, with 5 bases between. This CDR3 region has 15 residues. CDR3 protein: CASSLLRSGANVLTF. CDR3 bases: TGTGCCAGCAGTTTATTGAGGTCTGGGGCCAACGTCCTGACTTTC. Variable domain in full (rest from reference TRBV28 and TRBJ2-6): DVKVTQSSRYLVKRTGEKVFLECVQDMDHENMFWYRQDPGLGLRLIYFSYDVKMKEKGDIPEGYSVSREKKERFSLILESASTNQTSMYLCASSLLRSGANVLTFGAGSRLTVL.

This chain joins TRBV2 and TRBJ2-1; D is ambiguous. The CDR3 runs to 13 residues. V was cut by 4 bases and J by 4 bases, with 8 bases left in between. The germline gives CDR1 SNHLY, CDR2 FYNNEI. CDR3 protein: CASSVLGYNEQFF. CDR3 bases: TGTGCCAGCAGTGTCCTGGGGTACAATGAGCAGTTCTTC.

V and J are TRBV2 and TRBJ2-7; D is tentatively TRBD1 or TRBD2 (5 bases each). The CDR3 is 12 amino acids. Germline V lookup: CDR1 SNHLY, CDR2 FYNNEI. Trimming took 10 bases from V and 2 from J, leaving 12 bases between them. This CDR3 is CATSGSPYEQYF. In DNA form, the CDR3 reads TGTGCCACCTCAGGGAGCCCCTACGAGCAGTACTTC.

CDR3 bases: TGCAGCGTTGAAGATACGGGCAGGGGTTACGAGCAGTACTTC. Its protein product is CSVEDTGRGYEQYF. The chain couples TRBV29-1 to TRBJ2-5; possibly TRBD1 for D (6 bases). The J call may not be correct, given that the DNA end is closer to TRBJ2-7. This CDR3 is built from 14 residues. Germline V lookup: CDR1 SQVTM, CDR2 ANQGSEA.

As for this clone: At one end the junction does not follow the germline gene, possibly because of a read error. The rearrangement joins TRBV7-2 to TRBJ2-7; D is possibly TRBD2 (5 bases). The CDR3 spans 14 residues. Germline V gives CDR1 SGHTA, CDR2 FQGNSA. DNA of the CDR3: TGTGCCAGCAGCTCCGGGTTGGCCGGGAAAAAGGCTAACTTC. Translation: CASSSGLAGKKANF.

J is TRBJ2-1 and V is TRBV5-5; TRBD1 might be the D (6 bases). The CDR3 is 16 amino acids. V was cut by 1 base and J by 4 bases, with 15 bases left in between. Germline lookup yields CDR1 SGHKS and CDR2 YYEKEE (reference sequence). The CDR3 sequence is CASSLPRQGPYNEQFF. DNA for the CDR3: TGTGCCAGCAGCTTGCCTCGGCAGGGGCCGTACAATGAGCAGTTCTTC.